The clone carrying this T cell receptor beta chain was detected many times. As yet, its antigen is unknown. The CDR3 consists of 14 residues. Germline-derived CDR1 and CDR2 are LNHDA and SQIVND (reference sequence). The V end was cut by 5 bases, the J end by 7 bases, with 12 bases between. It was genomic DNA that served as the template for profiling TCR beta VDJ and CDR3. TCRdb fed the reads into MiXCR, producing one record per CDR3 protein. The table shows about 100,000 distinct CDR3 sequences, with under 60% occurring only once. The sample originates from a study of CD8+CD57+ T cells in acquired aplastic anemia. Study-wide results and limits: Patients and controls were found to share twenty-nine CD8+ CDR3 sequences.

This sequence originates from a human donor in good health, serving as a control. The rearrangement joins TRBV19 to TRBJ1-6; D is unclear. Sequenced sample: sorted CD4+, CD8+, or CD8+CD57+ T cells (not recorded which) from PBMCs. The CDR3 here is CASSANGQNSPLHF. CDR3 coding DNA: TGTGCCAGTAGTGCCAACGGGCAGAATTCACCCCTCCACTTT.